A selection of T cell receptor beta chains follows, all from one sample in a study of vaccination and CD4 T cells after COVID-19. TCRdb independently ran MiXCR on the PCR reads; one entry per CDR3 protein. Here the sample spans about 28,000 distinct CDR3 sequences, roughly 50% being singletons. Sequenced here: CD4+ T cells from blood, sampled about 7 months after SARS-CoV-2 vaccination. The origin of the receptors is a human donor who had recovered from COVID-19. The CDR3 runs from the conserved cysteine through the conserved F or W. D genes are given only for firm matches. The listing skips clone size in some rows; elsewhere it reads once, few, many or a size class.

d_call	v_call	j_call	clone_size	cdr3_nt	cdr3_aa
-	TRBV20-1	TRBJ2-7	few	TGCAGTGCTAATCGTGACAACAACTACGAGCAGTACTTC	CSANRDNNYEQYF
TRBD2	TRBV27	TRBJ2-7	-	TGTGCCAGCAGACCTAGCGGGAGGGCGACCTACGAGCAGTACTTC	CASRPSGRATYEQYF
-	TRBV6-5	TRBJ2-5	-	TGTGCCAGCAGTTACAAGGCTAGACGAGAGACCCAGTACTTC	CASSYKARRETQYF
TRBD2	TRBV7-9	TRBJ2-3	few	TGTGCCAGCAGCACCACCCGGGCGGGAGGGGCCACAGATACGCAGTATTTT	CASSTTRAGGATDTQYF
-	TRBV7-9	TRBJ2-2	-	TGTGCCAGCAACCAGGGAGGCGGCGGGGAGCTGTTTTTT	CASNQGGGGELFF
-	TRBV28	TRBJ2-1	-	TGTGCCAGCAGTACGGACAATTACAATGAGCAGTTCTTC	CASSTDNYNEQFF
TRBD2	TRBV4-1	TRBJ2-1	few	TGCGCCAGCAGCCAATCCTTACCCGGACTAGCGGACTACAATGAGCAGTTCTTC	CASSQSLPGLADYNEQFF
-	TRBV6-5	TRBJ2-1	-	TGTGCCAGCAGTTGGGGGGCGGGAGCGGACAATGAGCAGTTCTTC	CASSWGAGADNEQFF
TRBD1	TRBV6-1	TRBJ2-3	-	TGTGCCAGTGGAAGACAGGGTTTAACAGATACGCAGTATTTT	CASGRQGLTDTQYF
-	TRBV4-1	TRBJ1-2	-	TGCGCCAGCAGCCCGCCGTGGTCAGATGGCTACACCTTC	CASSPPWSDGYTF
-	TRBV27	TRBJ2-2	-	TGTGCCAGCAGATCCTATAACGCGAACACCGGGGAGCTGTTTTTT	CASRSYNANTGELFF
-	TRBV6-1	TRBJ1-3	-	TGTGCCAGCAGTGCAGGGGTTGGAAACACCATATATTTT	CASSAGVGNTIYF
-	TRBV6-1	TRBJ1-1	-	TGTGCCAGCAGGATTGACGGTACGAACACTGAAGCTTTCTTT	CASRIDGTNTEAFF
-	TRBV20-1	TRBJ1-2	-	TGCAGGGCCTTCGGGACCGACGATGGCTACACCTTC	CRAFGTDDGYTF
TRBD1	TRBV27	TRBJ2-7	few	TGTGCCAGCAGTCTAAATAAGCAGGGGGCGGCCGAGCAGTACTTC	CASSLNKQGAAEQYF
-	TRBV10-1	TRBJ1-1	-	TGCGCCAGCAGTGAGGGCTGGAGCACTGAAGCTTTCTTT	CASSEGWSTEAFF
TRBD2	TRBV20-1	TRBJ2-3	few	TGCAGTGCTAGAGTCTTATCGGTGCGGGAGGGCCCCACAGATACGCAGTATTTT	CSARVLSVREGPTDTQYF
TRBD2	TRBV11-1	TRBJ2-7	few	TGTGCCAGCAGCTTCTCGTCCGATCCTAGCGGGATCTACGAGCAGTACTTC	CASSFSSDPSGIYEQYF
-	TRBV20-1	TRBJ2-3	-	TGCAGTGCTAGAGTCACCCCCAGGCTCACAGATACGCAGTATTTT	CSARVTPRLTDTQYF
-	TRBV7-3	TRBJ2-1	few	TGTGCCAGCAGCTTTGGTGGGTCTTACAATGAGCAGTTCTTC	CASSFGGSYNEQFF
TRBD1	TRBV28	TRBJ1-5	-	TGTGCCAGCCAGGGGGGGCCCGGCAATCAGCCCCAGCATTTT	CASQGGPGNQPQHF
-	TRBV2	TRBJ1-2	-	TGTGCCAGCAGTGAGGTTGCGTTTGCCCTACAGTCGGGCTACACCTTC	CASSEVAFALQSGYTF
TRBD2	TRBV7-6	TRBJ2-3	-	TGTGCCAGCAGCTTAGGCCCCCCAGCGGGAGGGCTTGATACGCAGTATTTT	CASSLGPPAGGLDTQYF
-	TRBV28	TRBJ1-5	-	TGTGCCAGCGGTCTGGGGGTGATGGGCAATCAGCCCCAGCATTTT	CASGLGVMGNQPQHF
-	TRBV20-1	TRBJ2-1	-	TGCAGTGCTAGAGATCTGGGGGGACGAATCTACAATGAGCAGTTCTTC	CSARDLGGRIYNEQFF
-	TRBV2	TRBJ2-7	-	TGTGCCAGCAGGGAGTCCTACGAGCAGTACTTC	CASRESYEQYF
TRBD2	TRBV19	TRBJ2-3	-	TGTGCCAGTAGTATAGGACTAGCCAGAACAGATACGCAGTATTTT	CASSIGLARTDTQYF
-	TRBV7-2	TRBJ1-1	-	TGTGCCAGCAGCTTGAACAGGGAAACTGAAGCTTTCTTT	CASSLNRETEAFF
TRBD1	TRBV2	TRBJ2-7	-	TGTGCCAGCAGGTGGGGACAGGGCTCCCACGAGCAGTACTTC	CASRWGQGSHEQYF
-	TRBV5-1	TRBJ1-1	-	TGCGCCAGCAGCTATAGACAGGCTGACTACACTGAAGCTTTCTTT	CASSYRQADYTEAFF
-	TRBV19	TRBJ1-2	-	TGTGCCAGTAGTTCCCCCACCCCTAACTATGGCTACACCTTC	CASSSPTPNYGYTF
-	TRBV19	TRBJ1-5	few	TGTGCCAGTAGTATAGCTGGGGGCCGGGGGCAGCCCCAGCATTTT	CASSIAGGRGQPQHF
TRBD1	TRBV5-1	TRBJ2-3	-	TGCGCCAGCAGCGTACAGGGGGCGGGAGATACGCAGTATTTT	CASSVQGAGDTQYF
-	TRBV10-1	TRBJ2-2	-	TGCGCCAGCAGTGAGTCAGGGGCCGGGGAGCTGTTTTTT	CASSESGAGELFF
-	TRBV20-1	TRBJ1-1	-	TGCAGTGCTCCCCGGGATCTGAACACTGAAGCTTTCTTT	CSAPRDLNTEAFF